This TCR beta chain was recorded in a study of T cell responses to AZD1222 COVID-19 vaccine. About the research overall: Second-dose schedules of about 4 or about 12 weeks were combined.

Method: immunoSEQ multiplex PCR; TCRdb's copy keeps in-frame clones and lacks some. The top ten clones hold roughly 4.7% of a sample with 120,000 to 150,000 clones, about 91% of them seen once. The V and J ends lost 0 bases and 0 bases respectively, with 12 bases between them. The CDR3 extends over 17 amino acids. Germline-derived CDR1 and CDR2 are SGHTS and YDEGEE. Remarks on this clone: Antigen: not known.

Study-level findings and limits: Baseline testing showed seropositivity in only a handful of AZD1222 recipients. Reports indicate that nearly half of spike-specific TCRs are directed at unmutated variant regions.

This chain links TRBV5-8 with TRBJ2-2; D gene unclear. This clonotype was obtained from an adult in good health. Sequences were derived from peripheral blood, sampled on day 0 of AZD1222 vaccination. The CDR3 DNA follows: TGTGCCAGCAGCTTGGGACGTTTTCCCGCGAACACCGGGGAGCTGTTTTTT. Translating gives CASSLGRFPANTGELFF. The complete variable domain, with remaining parts taken from reference TRBV5-8 and TRBJ2-2, reads EAGVTQSPTHLIKTRGQQATLRCSPISGHTSVYWYQQALGLGLQFLLWYDEGEERNRGNFPPRFSGRQFPNYSSELNVNALELEDSALYLCASSLGRFPANTGELFFGEGSRLTVL.